The 17 T cell receptor beta chains below were found in one sample sequenced in a study of blood T cell repertoires in COVID-19. Sequencing used immunoSEQ multiplex PCR; TCRdb keeps in-frame clones, though not all of them. This table has some 230,000 clones, 75% to 85% appearing once. The specimen was peripheral blood. The receptors here all came from a woman aged 45-60 years with acute or convalescent COVID-19.

This sequence joins TRBV11-3 and TRBJ1-5, with D possibly TRBD1 on 6 matching bases. The V and J ends lost 10 bases and 6 bases respectively, with 25 bases between them. The germline V gene has CDR1 SGHNT and CDR2 YENEEA. The CDR3 consists of 16 residues. The CDR3 nucleotides are TGTGCCACACAACAGGGAACCCTAAGAGTAAGTCAGCCCCAGCATTTT. Its protein is CATQQGTLRVSQPQHF.

This sequence joins TRBV10-1 and TRBJ1-1; possibly TRBD1 for D (6 bases). The V and J ends lost 2 bases and 5 bases respectively, with 9 bases between them. In germline, CDR1 is WNHNN, CDR2 SYGVQD (reference sequence). The CDR3 is 13 amino acids. CDR3 residues: CASSEGRGTEAFF. CDR3 bases: TGCGCCAGCAGTGAGGGCAGGGGTACTGAAGCTTTCTTT.

The chain uses TRBV2 and TRBJ2-7, with 9 bases matching TRBD1. Germline V gene lookup returns CDR1 SNHLY and CDR2 FYNNEI. Trimming took 6 bases from V and 4 from J; bases not matched to a gene: 7. The CDR3 spans 14 residues. The CDR3 coding sequence is TGTGCCAGCAGCGCCGGGACAGGGAAGTACGAGCAGTACTTC. The encoded protein is CASSAGTGKYEQYF. The variable domain in full, completed from reference TRBV2 and TRBJ2-7, reads EPEVTQTPSHQVTQMGQEVILRCVPISNHLYFYWYRQILGQKVEFLVSFYNNEISEKSEIFDDQFSVERPDGSNFTLKIRSTKLEDSAMYFCASSAGTGKYEQYFGPGTRLTVT.

The genes are TRBV19 and TRBJ1-5; D is possibly TRBD1 (5 bases). The CDR3 consists of 16 residues. CDR1 LNHDA and CDR2 SQIVND come from the germline V gene (reference sequence). Trimming removed 2 bases at V and 1 base at J, with 12 bases between. The CDR3, as DNA: TGTGCCAGTAGTATACCCAGGGCTGGAAGCAATCAGCCCCAGCATTTT. Its translation: CASSIPRAGSNQPQHF.

This clone was seen only once. The genes are TRBV4-1 and TRBJ2-7, with 7 nucleotides matching TRBD2. V lost 1 base to trimming and J lost 0 bases; unmatched junction nucleotides: 9. This CDR3 contains 17 residues. Per germline, CDR1 MGHRA and CDR2 YSYEKL. The CDR3 bases are TGCGCCAGCAGCCAAGTTCTTTGGGGGGGGAGCTCCTACGAGCAGTACTTC. Translated, it gives CASSQVLWGGSSYEQYF.

The genes are TRBV6-5 and TRBJ2-5; 7 bases match TRBD1. With V trimmed by 6 bases and J by 4 bases, 11 bases remained unmatched. Germline CDR1 MNHEY, CDR2 SVGAGI. This CDR3 comprises 15 residues. The CDR3 DNA sequence: TGTGCCAGCAGATCCCAACAGGGGAGAAGAGAGACCCAGTACTTC. It codes for CASRSQQGRRETQYF.

This clone came up once. The V and J genes are TRBV6-2 or TRBV6-3 and TRBJ1-5, with 10 positions matching TRBD1. Trimming at V came to 2 bases and at J to 4 bases, leaving 5 bases not matched to a gene. Germline V gene lookup returns CDR1 MNHEY and CDR2 SVGEGT. This CDR3 has 16 amino acids. The CDR3 DNA reads TGTGCCAGCAGTTACGCGACAGGGGGCGGGAATCAGCCCCAGCATTTT. Amino acid sequence: CASSYATGGGNQPQHF.

The chain couples TRBV5-5 to TRBJ2-3, with 9 nucleotides matching TRBD2. CDR3 length: 17 amino acids. Trimming at V came to 4 bases and at J to 0 bases, leaving 9 bases not matched to a gene. The germline gives CDR1 SGHKS, CDR2 YYEKEE (reference sequence). CDR3 coding DNA: TGTGCCAGCAGCCCAATTAGGACTAGCGTCAGCACAGATACGCAGTATTTT. The encoded protein is CASSPIRTSVSTDTQYF.

The V call is TRBV15, the J call TRBJ2-7; D possibly corresponds to TRBD1 (5 bases). Looked up from germline, CDR1 is LNHNV and CDR2 is YYDKDF (reference sequence). The CDR3 runs 16 residues. The V gene lost 5 bases and the J gene lost 2 bases, with 19 bases spanning the gap. CDR3 residues: CATSPKGAETPYEQYF. The CDR3 nucleotides read TGTGCCACCAGCCCTAAAGGGGCTGAAACTCCCTACGAGCAGTACTTC.

This clone was observed many times. V gene TRBV9 combines with J gene TRBJ2-3, with D uncertain. The CDR3 has 15 amino acids. Germline V gives CDR1 SGDLS, CDR2 YYNGEE. Trimming cost V 4 bases and J 0 bases, with 12 bases left between them. Here the CDR3 DNA reads TGTGCCAGCAGCACCCGACTTGCTAGCACAGATACGCAGTATTTT. Translated: CASSTRLASTDTQYF. The full variable domain, rest sourced from reference TRBV9 and TRBJ2-3, is DSGVTQTPKHLITATGQRVTLRCSPRSGDLSVYWYQQSLDQGLQFLIQYYNGEERAKGNILERFSAQQFPDLHSELNLSSLELGDSALYFCASSTRLASTDTQYFGPGTRLTVL.

This chain uses TRBV5-1 with TRBJ2-5; TRBD2 agrees at 9 bases. V lost 0 bases, J lost 4 bases, and 4 bases stayed unmatched. The CDR3 loop spans 15 amino acids. Germline V gene sequence: CDR1 SGHRS, CDR2 YFSETQ. CDR3 protein: CASSLGLADPETQYF. As DNA, the CDR3 is TGCGCCAGCAGCTTGGGACTAGCGGACCCAGAGACCCAGTACTTC. Together with reference TRBV5-1 and TRBJ2-5, the CDR3 gives the full variable domain: KAGVTQTPRYLIKTRGQQVTLSCSPISGHRSVSWYQQTPGQGLQFLFEYFSETQRNKGNFPGRFSGRQFSNSRSEMNVSTLELGDSALYLCASSLGLADPETQYFGPGTRLLVL.

This clone was found once. This rearrangement joins TRBV7-9 to TRBJ2-7, with 7 positions matching TRBD1. The CDR3 contains 15 residues. Germline V gene lookup returns CDR1 SEHNR and CDR2 FQNEAQ (reference sequence). V trimming: 5 bases; J trimming: 3 bases; junction bases outside the gene matches: 10. This chain's CDR3 is CASSALSTGVYEQYF. CDR3 sequence (DNA): TGTGCCAGCAGCGCATTATCTACAGGGGTCTACGAGCAGTACTTC.

V and J are TRBV21-1 and TRBJ1-6; the table's D call, TRBD1, has no DNA check behind it. TRBV21-1 is flagged as a pseudogene. CDR3 length equals 17 residues. The CDR3 DNA sequence: TGTGCCAGCAGCCCCAGGCCTCGAAGCTCCTATAATTCACCCCTCCACTTT. Protein sequence: CASSPRPRSSYNSPLHF.

V is TRBV4-3 and J is TRBJ1-6; D gene ambiguous. The V end was cut by 3 bases, the J end by 4 bases, with 7 bases between. The CDR3 runs to 14 residues. Germline lookup yields CDR1 LGHNA and CDR2 YSLEER. CDR3 residues: CASSQAQYNSPLHF. The CDR3 DNA follows: TGCGCCAGCAGCCAGGCACAGTATAATTCACCCCTCCACTTT.

The V call is TRBV11-2, the J call TRBJ2-7; 7 nucleotides line up with TRBD2. Germline V lookup: CDR1 SGHAT, CDR2 FQNNGV. Unmatched junction bases numbered 5, after V lost 3 bases and J lost 12 bases. The CDR3 is 11 amino acids. The CDR3 DNA reads TGTGCCAGCAGCTTCCGCGGGGGTTGGTACTTC. Its translation: CASSFRGGWYF.

The V gene is TRBV18, the J gene TRBJ1-4, with TRBD1 matching 7 bases. V gave up 1 base and J gave up 3 bases; unmatched junction bases: 5. Germline CDR1 and CDR2: KGHSH and LQKENI. This CDR3 is 16 amino acids long. The CDR3 DNA follows: TGTGCCAGCTCACCACAACAGGGGTCGGCTAATGAAAAACTGTTTTTT. Amino acid sequence: CASSPQQGSANEKLFF.

The rearrangement uses TRBV19 and TRBJ2-7; tentatively, D is TRBD1 (6 bases). The CDR3 is made up of 13 amino acids. V was trimmed by 9 bases and J by 4 bases, leaving 16 bases between them. The V gene's germline CDR1 is LNHDA and CDR2 SQIVND (reference sequence). CDR3 bases: TGTGCCAGCAGCTGGGGAAGGGGGTACGAGCAGTACTTC. The encoded protein is CASSWGRGYEQYF.